This record looks at one TCR beta chain sequence and its context. Its antigen is unidentified. Combining a sample-barcoded 5' primer with a J-beta primer mix, a second PCR ran for roughly 6 to 12 cycles. TCRdb recomputed calls from the 5' RACE reads with MiXCR, one row per CDR3 protein. The data contain 650,000 to 1,000,000 distinct CDR3 sequences, around 36% of them seen just once; the ten biggest clones take up roughly 13%. With each sample, at least 5 micrograms of total RNA were extracted. The data derive from a study of blood T cells in healthy people across ages. The length of the CDR3 is 14 residues. Germline trimming cut 3 bases from V and 7 bases from J; bases unmatched to any gene: 7. Germline CDR1 KGHSH, CDR2 LQKENI. Study-level results: Naive CD4+ cell counts and diversity both ran higher in long-lived than in aged donors. There was no known CMV status for donors, so expanded clonotype changes were possibly confounded. The percentage of naive T cells correlated strongly with TCR beta diversity.

The receptor's source is a man aged 18 to 30 in good health. This chain joins TRBV18 and TRBJ1-2; 8 bases line up with TRBD1. The specimen sequenced was blood. This CDR3 reads CASSPQGQGGGYTF. CDR3 in DNA: TGTGCCAGCTCACCCCAAGGACAGGGAGGTGGCTACACCTTC. Using reference TRBV18 and TRBJ1-2 for the parts outside the CDR3, the full variable domain is NAGVMQNPRHLVRRRGQEARLRCSPMKGHSHVYWYRQLPEEGLKFMVYLQKENIIDESGMPKERFSAEFPKEGPSILRIQQVVRGDSAAYFCASSPQGQGGGYTFGSGTRLTVV.